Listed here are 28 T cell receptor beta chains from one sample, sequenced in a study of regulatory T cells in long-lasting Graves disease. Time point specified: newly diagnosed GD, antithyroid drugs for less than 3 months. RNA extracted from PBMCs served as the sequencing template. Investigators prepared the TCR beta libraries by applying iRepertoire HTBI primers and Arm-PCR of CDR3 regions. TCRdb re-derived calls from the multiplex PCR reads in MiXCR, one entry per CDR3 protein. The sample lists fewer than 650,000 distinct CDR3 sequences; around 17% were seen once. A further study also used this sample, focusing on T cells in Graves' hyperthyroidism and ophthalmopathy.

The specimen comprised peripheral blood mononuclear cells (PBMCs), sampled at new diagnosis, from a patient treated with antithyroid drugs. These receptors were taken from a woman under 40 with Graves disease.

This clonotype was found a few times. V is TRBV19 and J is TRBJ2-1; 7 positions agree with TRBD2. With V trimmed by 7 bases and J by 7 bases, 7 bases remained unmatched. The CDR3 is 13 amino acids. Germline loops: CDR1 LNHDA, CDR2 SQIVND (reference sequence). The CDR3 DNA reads TGTGCCAGTAAAGCGGGGTGGGGGAATGAGCAGTTCTTC. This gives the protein CASKAGWGNEQFF.

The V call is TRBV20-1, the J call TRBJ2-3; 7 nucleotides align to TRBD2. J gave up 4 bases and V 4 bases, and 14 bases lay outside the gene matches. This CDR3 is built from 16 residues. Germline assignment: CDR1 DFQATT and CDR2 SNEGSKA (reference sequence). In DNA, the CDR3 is TGCAGTGCTAATCACGCGGGCGGGAGCGTCTCAGATACGCAGTATTTT. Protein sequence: CSANHAGGSVSDTQYF.

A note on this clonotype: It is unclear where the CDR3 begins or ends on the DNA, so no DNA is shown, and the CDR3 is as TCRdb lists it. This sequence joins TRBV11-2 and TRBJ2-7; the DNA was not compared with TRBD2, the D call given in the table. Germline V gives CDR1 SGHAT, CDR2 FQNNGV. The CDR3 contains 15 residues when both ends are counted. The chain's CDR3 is CASSFGPGRSYEQYF.

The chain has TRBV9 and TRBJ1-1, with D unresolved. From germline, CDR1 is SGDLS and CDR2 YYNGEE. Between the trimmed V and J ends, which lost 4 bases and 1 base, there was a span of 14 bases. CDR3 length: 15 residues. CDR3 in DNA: TGTGCCAGCAGCCCGACCCCTTCAGCGAACACTGAAGCTTTCTTT. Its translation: CASSPTPSANTEAFF.

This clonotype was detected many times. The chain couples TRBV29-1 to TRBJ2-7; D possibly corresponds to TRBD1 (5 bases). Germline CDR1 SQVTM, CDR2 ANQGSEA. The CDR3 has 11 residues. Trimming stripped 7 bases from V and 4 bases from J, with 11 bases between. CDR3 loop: CSASQAYEQYF. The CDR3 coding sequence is TGCAGCGCATCACAGGCATACGAGCAGTACTTC.

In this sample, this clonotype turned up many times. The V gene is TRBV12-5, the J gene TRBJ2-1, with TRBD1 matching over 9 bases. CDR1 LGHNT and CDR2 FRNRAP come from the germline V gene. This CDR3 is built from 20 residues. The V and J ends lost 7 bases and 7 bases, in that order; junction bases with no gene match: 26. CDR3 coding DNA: TGTGCTAGTGTTTTCGCGGGATCGACCGCCGGGACAGGGTACCCGAATGAGCAGTTCTTC. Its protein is CASVFAGSTAGTGYPNEQFF.

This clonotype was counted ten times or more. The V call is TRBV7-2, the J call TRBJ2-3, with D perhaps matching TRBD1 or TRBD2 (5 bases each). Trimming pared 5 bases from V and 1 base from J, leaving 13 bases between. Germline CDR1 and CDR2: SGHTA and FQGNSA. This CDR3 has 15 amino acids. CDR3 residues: CASSPRVGRTDTQYF. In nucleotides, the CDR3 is TGTGCCAGCAGCCCTCGTGTGGGACGCACAGATACGCAGTATTTT.

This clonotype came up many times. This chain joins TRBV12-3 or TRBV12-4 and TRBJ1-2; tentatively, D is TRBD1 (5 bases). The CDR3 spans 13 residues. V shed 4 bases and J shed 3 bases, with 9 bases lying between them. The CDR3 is CASSSGTDYGYTF. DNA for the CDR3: TGTGCCAGCAGTTCCGGGACGGACTATGGCTACACCTTC.

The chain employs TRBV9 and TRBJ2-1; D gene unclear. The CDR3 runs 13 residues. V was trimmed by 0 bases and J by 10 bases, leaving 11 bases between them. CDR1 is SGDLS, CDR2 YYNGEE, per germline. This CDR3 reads CASSVEGIWEQFF. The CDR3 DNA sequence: TGTGCCAGCAGCGTAGAAGGGATATGGGAGCAGTTCTTC.

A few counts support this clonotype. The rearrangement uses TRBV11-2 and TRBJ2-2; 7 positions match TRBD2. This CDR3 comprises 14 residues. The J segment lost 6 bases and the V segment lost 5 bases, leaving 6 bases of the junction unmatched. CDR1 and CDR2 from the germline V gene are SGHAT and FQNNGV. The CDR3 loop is CASSGGGFSGELFF. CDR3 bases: TGTGCCAGCAGCGGGGGGGGGTTCTCCGGGGAGCTGTTTTTT. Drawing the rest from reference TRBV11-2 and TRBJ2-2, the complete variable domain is EAGVAQSPRYKIIEKRQSVAFWCNPISGHATLYWYQQILGQGPKLLIQFQNNGVVDDSQLPKDRFSAERLKGVDSTLKIQPAKLEDSAVYLCASSGGGFSGELFFGEGSRLTVL.

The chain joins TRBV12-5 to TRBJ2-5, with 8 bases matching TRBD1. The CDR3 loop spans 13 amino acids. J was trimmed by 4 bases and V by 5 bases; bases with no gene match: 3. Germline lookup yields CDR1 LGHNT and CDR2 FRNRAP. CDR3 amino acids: CASGTDRGETQYF. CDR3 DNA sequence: TGTGCTAGTGGTACCGACAGGGGAGAGACCCAGTACTTC.

The CDR3 region is CASGHPRAETQYF. The CDR3 nucleotides read TGTGCCAGTGGGCACCCGAGAGCCGAGACCCAGTACTTC. The chain joins TRBV19 to TRBJ2-5; D is unclear. The CDR3 contains 13 residues. The V gene's germline CDR1 is LNHDA and CDR2 SQIVND (reference sequence). V gave up 8 bases and J gave up 5 bases, with 15 bases separating them.

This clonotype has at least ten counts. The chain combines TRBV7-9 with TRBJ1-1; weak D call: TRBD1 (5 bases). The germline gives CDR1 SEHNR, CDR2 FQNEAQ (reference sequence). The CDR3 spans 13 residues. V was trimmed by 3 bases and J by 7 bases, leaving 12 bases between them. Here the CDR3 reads CASSLGGDGEAFF. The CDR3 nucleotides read TGTGCCAGCAGCTTGGGGGGGGACGGTGAAGCTTTCTTT.

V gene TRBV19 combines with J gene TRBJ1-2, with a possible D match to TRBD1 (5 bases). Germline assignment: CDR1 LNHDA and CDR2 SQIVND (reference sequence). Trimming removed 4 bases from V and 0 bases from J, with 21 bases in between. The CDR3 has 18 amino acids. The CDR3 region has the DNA TGTGCCAGTAGTACCGAGCTCTTCGACAGACTCTCTAACTATGGCTACACCTTC. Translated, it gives CASSTELFDRLSNYGYTF.

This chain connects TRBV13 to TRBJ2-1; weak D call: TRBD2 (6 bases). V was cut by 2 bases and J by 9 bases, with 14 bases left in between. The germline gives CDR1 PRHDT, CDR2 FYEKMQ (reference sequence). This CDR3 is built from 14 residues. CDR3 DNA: TGTGCCAGCAGCTTAACGGGAGAGGGCGGTGAGCAGTTCTTC. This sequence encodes CASSLTGEGGEQFF.

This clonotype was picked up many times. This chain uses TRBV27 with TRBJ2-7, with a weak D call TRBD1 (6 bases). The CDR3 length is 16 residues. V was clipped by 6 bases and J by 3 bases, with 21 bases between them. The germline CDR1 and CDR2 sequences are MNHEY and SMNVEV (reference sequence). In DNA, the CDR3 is TGTGCCAGCAGCCCGGACGGGGCCCTAGGGGGCTACGAGCAGTACTTC. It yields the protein CASSPDGALGGYEQYF.

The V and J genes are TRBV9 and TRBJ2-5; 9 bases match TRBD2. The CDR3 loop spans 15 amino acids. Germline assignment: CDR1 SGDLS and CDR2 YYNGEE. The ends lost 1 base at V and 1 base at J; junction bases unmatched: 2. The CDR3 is CASSVLSGGQETQYF. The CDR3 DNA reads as TGTGCCAGCAGCGTACTTAGCGGGGGCCAAGAGACCCAGTACTTC.

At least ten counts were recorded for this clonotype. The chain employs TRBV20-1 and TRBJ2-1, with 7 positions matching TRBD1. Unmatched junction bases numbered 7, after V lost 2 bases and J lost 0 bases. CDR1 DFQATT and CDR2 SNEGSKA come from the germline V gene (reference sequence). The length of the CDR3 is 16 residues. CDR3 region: CSARNSAGGSYNEQFF. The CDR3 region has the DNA TGCAGTGCTAGAAACTCGGCAGGGGGCTCCTACAATGAGCAGTTCTTC.

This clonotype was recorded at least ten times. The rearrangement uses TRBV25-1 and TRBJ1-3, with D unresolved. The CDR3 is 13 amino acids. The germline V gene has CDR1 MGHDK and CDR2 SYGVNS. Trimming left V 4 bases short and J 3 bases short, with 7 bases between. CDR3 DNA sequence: TGTGCCAGCAGTGGGACGGTTGGAAACACCATATATTTT. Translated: CASSGTVGNTIYF. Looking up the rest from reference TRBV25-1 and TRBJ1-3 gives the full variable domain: EADIYQTPRYLVIGTGKKITLECSQTMGHDKMYWYQQDPGMELHLIHYSYGVNSTEKGDLSSESTVSRIRTEHFPLTLESARPSHTSQYLCASSGTVGNTIYFGEGSWLTVV.

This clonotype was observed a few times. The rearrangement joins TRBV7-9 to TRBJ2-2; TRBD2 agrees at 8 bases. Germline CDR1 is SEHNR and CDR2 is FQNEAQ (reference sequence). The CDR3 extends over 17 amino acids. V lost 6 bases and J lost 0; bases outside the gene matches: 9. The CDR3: CASRVLLSGTNTGELFF. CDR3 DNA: TGTGCCAGCAGAGTCCTACTTAGCGGGACGAACACCGGGGAGCTGTTTTTT.

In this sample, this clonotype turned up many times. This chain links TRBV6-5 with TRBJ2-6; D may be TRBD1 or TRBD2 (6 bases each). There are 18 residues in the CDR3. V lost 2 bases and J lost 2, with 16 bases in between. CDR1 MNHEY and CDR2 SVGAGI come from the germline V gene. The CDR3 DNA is TGTGCCAGCAGTTACGGGGGGATTGGGGGCCCTGGGGCCAACGTCCTGACTTTC. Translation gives CASSYGGIGGPGANVLTF.

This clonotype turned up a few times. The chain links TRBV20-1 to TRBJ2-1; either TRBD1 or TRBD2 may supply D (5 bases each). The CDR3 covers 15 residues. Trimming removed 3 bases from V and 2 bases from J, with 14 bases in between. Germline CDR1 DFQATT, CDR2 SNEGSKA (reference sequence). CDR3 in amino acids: CSARGVGRPYNEQFF. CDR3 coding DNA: TGCAGTGCTAGGGGGGTTGGTAGGCCCTACAATGAGCAGTTCTTC.

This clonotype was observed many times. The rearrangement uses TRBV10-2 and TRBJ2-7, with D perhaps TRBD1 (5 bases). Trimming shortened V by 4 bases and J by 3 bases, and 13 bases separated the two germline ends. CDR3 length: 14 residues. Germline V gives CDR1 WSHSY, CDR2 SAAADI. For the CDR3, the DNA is TGCGCCAGCAGTGGTGGACAAAGAAACTACGAGCAGTACTTC. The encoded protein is CASSGGQRNYEQYF.

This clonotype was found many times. The CDR3 bases are TGTGCCAGCAGCCGAAAAACAGGGGACGAGCAGTACTTC. This gives the protein CASSRKTGDEQYF. V is TRBV3-1 and J is TRBJ2-7, with 7 bases that match TRBD1. The CDR3 contains 13 residues. Germline V gene data show CDR1 as LGHDT and CDR2 as YNNKEL (reference sequence). The J segment lost 5 bases and the V segment lost 4 bases, leaving 5 bases of the junction unmatched.

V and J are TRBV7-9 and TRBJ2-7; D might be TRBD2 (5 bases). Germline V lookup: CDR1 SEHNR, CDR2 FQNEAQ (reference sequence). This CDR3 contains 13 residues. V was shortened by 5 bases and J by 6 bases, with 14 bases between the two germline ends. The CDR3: CASSDGVAGEQYF. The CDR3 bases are TGTGCCAGCAGCGACGGGGTCGCTGGCGAGCAGTACTTC. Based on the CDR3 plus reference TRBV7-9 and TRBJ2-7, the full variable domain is DTGVSQNPRHKITKRGQNVTFRCDPISEHNRLYWYRQTLGQGPEFLTYFQNEAQLEKSRLLSDRFSAERPKGSFSTLEIQRTEQGDSAMYLCASSDGVAGEQYFGPGTRLTVT.

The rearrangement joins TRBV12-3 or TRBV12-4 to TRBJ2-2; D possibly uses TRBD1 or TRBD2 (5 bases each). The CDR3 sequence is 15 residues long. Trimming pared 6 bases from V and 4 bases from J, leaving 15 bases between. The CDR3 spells CASSRRGAGTGELFF. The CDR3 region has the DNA TGTGCCAGCAGCAGAAGGGGCGCGGGCACCGGGGAGCTGTTTTTT.

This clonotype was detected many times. Written as DNA, the CDR3 is TGTGCCAGCAGCTCCCTAGCGGGAGGGTACTACGAGCAGTACTTC. This codes for CASSSLAGGYYEQYF. The V and J genes are TRBV7-2 and TRBJ2-7; 12 bases are a match to TRBD2. CDR1 SGHTA and CDR2 FQGNSA come from the germline V gene. V trimming: 4 bases; J trimming: 3 bases; junction bases outside the gene matches: 4. This CDR3 region has 15 residues.

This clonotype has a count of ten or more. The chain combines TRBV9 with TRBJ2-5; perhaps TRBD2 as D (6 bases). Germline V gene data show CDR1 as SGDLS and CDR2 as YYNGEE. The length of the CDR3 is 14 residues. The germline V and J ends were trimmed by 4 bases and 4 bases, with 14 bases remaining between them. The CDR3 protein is CASSPPGRRETQYF. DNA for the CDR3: TGTGCCAGCAGCCCCCCGGGGAGGAGAGAGACCCAGTACTTC.